Given below is one T cell receptor beta chain in context. What it binds is unknown. The sample is drawn from a study of shared clonotypes between healthy human individuals. The study drew all its donors from Caucasian adults living in Nashville, Tennessee. Findings and caveats of the study: Rarefaction indicated that sorted-subset sequencing remained incomplete although depth was large.

CDR1 is SNHLY, CDR2 FYNNEI, per germline. V lost 9 bases to trimming and J lost 3 bases; unmatched junction nucleotides: 1. CDR3 size: 11 residues. Libraries were prepared by immunoSEQ multiplex PCR; TCRdb keeps only in-frame clonotypes and omits some of them. The data show approximately 2.5 million clones, with 85% to 95% seen just once and around 0.14% held by the top ten. The sequencing input was naive CD4+ T cells sorted from blood. The subset was: CD45RA+ positively selected. The source is a man aged 18-30 years in good health. This sequence joins TRBV2 and TRBJ2-7, with 8 bases matching TRBD1. The CDR3 here is CASGQGYEQYF. DNA of the CDR3: TGTGCCAGTGGACAGGGCTACGAGCAGTACTTC.